Listed below are T cell receptor beta chains from one sample, sequenced in a study of blood T cells in healthy people across ages. TCRdb analysed the 5' RACE reads with MiXCR anew, one entry per CDR3 protein. The top ten clones hold over 35% of a sample with approximately 600,000 distinct CDR3 sequences, roughly 58% of them seen once. Sequenced sample: blood. These receptors were obtained from a man between 60 and 70 years old in good health. CDR3s include the opening cysteine and the closing phenylalanine or tryptophan. The order of the fields is clone size, D gene, J gene, V gene, CDR3 protein, CDR3 DNA. D genes are given only for firm matches. Clone size is stated in some rows and not others, as once, few, many or a class when expanded.

abundance: NA; d_gene: TRBD1; j_gene: TRBJ2-1; v_gene: TRBV24-1; CDR3aa: CATSRQGGYEQFF; CDR3nt: TGCGCCACCAGTCGACAGGGGGGCTATGAGCAGTTCTTC
abundance: few; d_gene: TRBD1; j_gene: TRBJ2-5; v_gene: TRBV7-2; CDR3aa: CASSLVRGLGETQYF; CDR3nt: TGTGCCAGCAGCCTAGTAAGGGGGCTAGGGGAGACCCAGTACTTC
abundance: NA; d_gene: NA; j_gene: TRBJ1-6; v_gene: TRBV6-6; CDR3aa: CASSYSGTGNSPLHF; CDR3nt: TGTGCCAGCAGTTACTCTGGCACCGGGAATTCACCCCTCCACTTT
abundance: NA; d_gene: TRBD1; j_gene: TRBJ2-5; v_gene: TRBV10-1; CDR3aa: CASSGSGTEETQYF; CDR3nt: TGCGCCAGCAGTGGATCCGGGACAGAGGAGACCCAGTACTTC
abundance: NA; d_gene: NA; j_gene: TRBJ1-2; v_gene: TRBV7-9; CDR3aa: CASSLGAGGDYGYTF; CDR3nt: TGTGCCAGCAGCTTAGGGGCCGGGGGCGACTATGGCTACACCTTC
abundance: NA; d_gene: NA; j_gene: TRBJ2-3; v_gene: TRBV4-2; CDR3aa: CASSSQGQGATDTQYF; CDR3nt: TGTGCCAGCAGCTCCCAAGGTCAGGGAGCCACAGATACGCAGTATTTT
abundance: NA; d_gene: NA; j_gene: TRBJ2-2; v_gene: TRBV7-7; CDR3aa: CASSLVSSPLGELFF; CDR3nt: TGTGCCAGCAGCTTAGTGTCTAGCCCACTCGGGGAGCTGTTTTTT
abundance: few; d_gene: TRBD2; j_gene: TRBJ2-3; v_gene: TRBV29-1; CDR3aa: CSAGRQLAGYTDTQYF; CDR3nt: TGCAGCGCTGGGCGGCAACTAGCGGGGTACACAGATACGCAGTATTTT
abundance: NA; d_gene: TRBD2; j_gene: TRBJ2-4; v_gene: TRBV5-1; CDR3aa: CASRPLAGGPGIQYF; CDR3nt: TGCGCCAGCAGGCCCCTAGCGGGGGGGCCGGGCATTCAGTACTTC
abundance: NA; d_gene: TRBD1; j_gene: TRBJ2-7; v_gene: TRBV6-1; CDR3aa: CASRTGFYEQYF; CDR3nt: TGTGCCAGCAGGACAGGGTTCTACGAGCAGTACTTC
abundance: NA; d_gene: NA; j_gene: TRBJ2-4; v_gene: TRBV15; CDR3aa: CATSRRGGIAKNIQYF; CDR3nt: TGTGCCACCAGCAGGAGGGGGGGGATAGCCAAAAACATTCAGTACTTC
abundance: NA; d_gene: NA; j_gene: TRBJ1-2; v_gene: TRBV27; CDR3aa: CASSLRPPGVNYGYTF; CDR3nt: TGTGCCAGCAGTTTACGTCCGCCAGGTGTTAACTATGGCTACACCTTC
abundance: NA; d_gene: NA; j_gene: TRBJ2-3; v_gene: TRBV20-1; CDR3aa: CSAFYRAGRTDTQYF; CDR3nt: TGCAGTGCTTTCTACAGGGCCGGGCGCACAGATACGCAGTATTTT
abundance: few; d_gene: TRBD1; j_gene: TRBJ2-7; v_gene: TRBV20-1; CDR3aa: CSALSDRFSYEQYF; CDR3nt: TGCAGTGCCCTTTCGGACAGGTTTTCCTACGAGCAGTACTTC
abundance: few; d_gene: TRBD1; j_gene: TRBJ2-1; v_gene: TRBV7-2; CDR3aa: CASRVGTGGWNEQFF; CDR3nt: TGTGCCAGCAGGGTCGGGACAGGGGGCTGGAATGAGCAGTTCTTC
abundance: NA; d_gene: TRBD1; j_gene: TRBJ1-6; v_gene: TRBV20-1; CDR3aa: CSARARGQDNSPLHF; CDR3nt: TGCAGTGCTAGGGCCAGGGGGCAAGATAATTCACCCCTCCACTTT
abundance: NA; d_gene: NA; j_gene: TRBJ2-5; v_gene: TRBV7-2; CDR3aa: CASGSGRWGETQYF; CDR3nt: TGTGCCAGCGGCTCCGGAAGATGGGGGGAGACCCAGTACTTC
abundance: few; d_gene: NA; j_gene: TRBJ2-5; v_gene: TRBV7-7; CDR3aa: CASSSRGSGTQYF; CDR3nt: TGTGCCAGCAGCTCTAGAGGGTCAGGGACCCAGTACTTC
abundance: few; d_gene: TRBD1; j_gene: TRBJ1-1; v_gene: TRBV5-1; CDR3aa: CASSLGTGGEAFF; CDR3nt: TGCGCCAGCAGCCTCGGGACAGGGGGCGAAGCTTTCTTT
abundance: NA; d_gene: TRBD1; j_gene: TRBJ2-5; v_gene: TRBV4-1; CDR3aa: CASRRPGQGQEAQYF; CDR3nt: TGCGCCAGCAGGCGACCCGGACAGGGGCAAGAGGCCCAGTACTTC
abundance: NA; d_gene: NA; j_gene: TRBJ2-1; v_gene: TRBV7-9; CDR3aa: CASSPPLGAATYNEQFF; CDR3nt: TGTGCCAGCAGCCCACCCCTTGGAGCGGCTACCTACAATGAGCAGTTCTTC
abundance: NA; d_gene: NA; j_gene: TRBJ2-1; v_gene: TRBV12-3/TRBV12-4; CDR3aa: CASSFVYNEQFF; CDR3nt: TGTGCCAGCAGTTTCGTGTACAATGAGCAGTTCTTC
abundance: NA; d_gene: NA; j_gene: TRBJ2-4; v_gene: TRBV2; CDR3aa: CASSDPSGRGYREVAKNIQYF; CDR3nt: TGTGCCAGCAGTGACCCTTCCGGCAGGGGGTATAGGGAGGTAGCCAAAAACATTCAGTACTTC
abundance: few; d_gene: TRBD1; j_gene: TRBJ1-1; v_gene: TRBV2; CDR3aa: CASSTGTGLTEAFF; CDR3nt: TGTGCCAGCAGTACCGGGACAGGGCTTACTGAAGCTTTCTTT
abundance: NA; d_gene: NA; j_gene: TRBJ1-1; v_gene: TRBV5-1; CDR3aa: CASSSVTNTEAFF; CDR3nt: TGCGCCAGCAGCAGCGTCACGAACACTGAAGCTTTCTTT